The next 6 T cell receptor beta chains were all read from a single sample in a study of T cells in Graves' hyperthyroidism and ophthalmopathy. Amplified TCR beta CDR3 regions derived from RNA transcripts. The primer set for the first-round RT-PCR of the TCR CDR3 was HTBI. TCRdb re-analysed the multiplex PCR reads in MiXCR, keeping a single row per CDR3 protein. Here the sample spans around 520,000 distinct CDR3 sequences, around 15% being singletons. The sample was blood. The receptors shown here come from a middle-aged woman with Graves' hyperthyroidism.

On this clonotype itself: A clone one base away is much larger, so this may be a read error. This chain uses TRBV7-2 with TRBJ1-1; 7 bases align to TRBD1. CDR1 and CDR2 (germline): SGHTA, FQGNSA. The CDR3 extends over 15 amino acids. The CDR3 DNA is TGTGCCAGCAGCTCTCAGACAGGGATGAACACTGAAGTTTTCTTT. Its protein is CASSSQTGMNTEVFF.

The CDR3 reads CASSHGNSGQGRDTQYF. In DNA form, the CDR3 reads TGCGCCAGCAGCCACGGAAACTCGGGACAGGGTAGGGATACGCAGTATTTT. The gene calls are TRBV4-1 and TRBJ2-3; 9 bases line up with TRBD1. The CDR3 totals 17 residues. Germline-derived CDR1 and CDR2 are MGHRA and YSYEKL. Unmatched junction bases numbered 13, after V lost 3 bases and J lost 6 bases.

There are many counts of this clonotype. The chain combines TRBV28 with TRBJ2-7, with D possibly being TRBD1 (6 bases). The CDR3 loop spans 17 amino acids. Germline V gene sequence: CDR1 MDHEN, CDR2 SYDVKM. V shed 2 bases and J shed 0 bases, with 17 bases lying between them. The CDR3 coding sequence is TGTGCCAGCAGTTTAAGAGGGGACACCCTTAACTCCTACGAGCAGTACTTC. This gives the protein CASSLRGDTLNSYEQYF.

J is TRBJ2-7 and V is TRBV4-2; 7 nucleotides align to TRBD2. CDR1 and CDR2 from the germline V gene are LGHNA and YNFKEQ. V trimming: 0 bases; J trimming: 7 bases; junction bases outside the gene matches: 6. CDR3 length: 14 residues. CDR3 sequence: CASSQDLLANEQYF. CDR3 coding DNA: TGTGCCAGCAGCCAAGATCTACTAGCGAATGAGCAGTACTTC.

Ten or more counts support this clonotype. This chain links TRBV7-9 with TRBJ2-5; a weak D match, TRBD2 (6 bases). Looked up from germline, CDR1 is SEHNR and CDR2 is FQNEAQ (reference sequence). This CDR3 contains 12 residues. V was cut by 8 bases and J by 1 base, with 8 bases left in between. The CDR3 bases are TGTGCCAGCGGAGCGGGCCAAGAGACCCAGTACTTC. It translates to CASGAGQETQYF.

This clonotype has a handful of counts. The chain employs TRBV20-1 and TRBJ1-1, with 7 bases fitting TRBD1. The CDR3 loop spans 17 amino acids. V shed 2 bases and J 1 base; nucleotides not matched to a gene: 13. The germline CDR1 and CDR2 sequences are DFQATT and SNEGSKA (reference sequence). The CDR3 sequence is CSARPGNRGYENTEAFF. The DNA of the CDR3 is TGCAGTGCTAGACCAGGAAACAGGGGATATGAGAACACTGAAGCTTTCTTT.